What follows is one TCR beta chain and its context. Its target antigen remains unknown. No base quality information exists; no much larger clone differs at one position. The time point label, as the study defines it: cycle 4 day 1 (C4D1), after less than seven weeks of nivolumab. Every trial patient had relapsed after autologous stem cell transplantation, and cohorts A, B and C differed in prior brentuximab vedotin exposure. The trial cohort comprised some 60 patients with relapsed/refractory classical Hodgkin lymphoma whose best overall responses were complete response, partial response or progressive disease. Single-agent nivolumab was administered to trial patients in the multi-cohort phase II CheckMate 205 trial. An independent review committee assessed best overall response by applying the 2007 International Working Group response criteria. Trial PBMCs were obtained immediately prior to nivolumab initiation (C1D1) and on therapy at cycle 2 day 1 and cycle 4 day 1. Peripheral blood was collected in 8 mL Vacutainer Cell Preparation Tubes, from which PBMCs were isolated by centrifugation and then cryopreserved.

The sample comes from a study of PD-1 blockade in classical Hodgkin lymphoma (dated by TCRdb to about 2020). In terms of the full investigation: Nivolumab dosing was 3 mg/kg intravenously every 2 weeks, continuing until either disease progression or unacceptable toxicity. A peripheral blood immune signature of response to PD-1 blockade in classical Hodgkin lymphoma was defined using TCR beta sequencing and CyTOF. Study-level results and caveats: Lower diversity was seen in patients whose nivolumab began less than 1 year after ASCT, and these patients were left out of later analyses so that immune reconstitution would not confound the results. Baseline diversity similar to that of newly diagnosed patients was observed in trial patients achieving complete response, whereas significantly lower diversity was observed in partial responders and progressors. By C4D1, a significant rise was seen in CD4+ TCR diversity but not in CD8+ TCR diversity (p=0.0027 vs p=0.16), and the rise was most apparent among complete responders (p=0.02). Newly diagnosed patients were reported to have lower baseline TCR diversity than healthy donors, and relapsed/refractory patients were reported to have lower baseline TCR diversity still. The study was limited to a single clinical trial cohort, and causes of repertoire differences, possibly disease activity or prior therapy, remained undefined.

The Qiagen DNeasy kit was used to extract genomic DNA both from unsorted PBMCs and from the negatively selected CD4+ and CD8+ fractions. TCR beta CDR3 regions were amplified by immunoSEQ multiplex PCR using primers annealing to V and J segments. A synthetic immune receptor repertoire was used to minimize amplification bias, and any remaining bias was removed computationally after sequencing. The paper's processing steps were these. Custom Python scripts were used to quantify repertoire diversity as the Shannon entropy index. The unsorted, CD4+ and CD8+ repertoires were each analyzed separately, with the exception of combined analyses, where CD4+ and CD8+ sequences were merged in silico. A clone was considered expanded if an increase in frequency of at least 2-fold after treatment relative to C1D1 was found, and a pseudocount of 0.5 was applied to clones undetected at baseline. Clones with 0 or 1 copy at C1D1 were classified as singleton clones, and clones with 2 or more copies were classified as non-singleton clones. Clones expanded in unsorted samples were labelled as CD4+, CD8+ or unknown by matching protein sequences in sorted samples from the same patient. Wilcoxon tests on paired samples were used to test changes in diversity from C1D1 to C4D1. TCRdb took this table from immuneACCESS and kept in-frame rearrangements with V and J called. Such tables lack part of the clones; where checked against another copy, unresolved V genes explain under half of the gap, and the rest is unexplained. V and J calls and clone size are given by that table; D and trimming were obtained from the DNA. Recorded for this sample are more than 85,000 clones; roughly 90% of them occurred a single time. The ten top clones hold 15% to 20% of the sample.

CDR1 and CDR2 were assigned from the germline V gene as SNHLY and FYNNEI. V is cut by 4 bases and J by 4 bases, and the space between the germline ends is 10 bases. The CDR3, cysteine through phenylalanine, is 13 amino acids long. Here the CDR3 DNA is all that survives: 39 bases in frame from base 1. This receptor was identified in a human donor with classical Hodgkin lymphoma. The sequences come from peripheral blood mononuclear cells (PBMCs), collected before the fourth cycle of nivolumab. The rearranged segments are TRBV2 and TRBJ1-2; the D gene remains uncertain. CDR3 protein: CASSADGSYGYTF. The nucleotides are TGTGCCAGCAGTGCCGACGGAAGCTATGGCTACACCTTC.